This TCR beta chain appears in the sequencing data of a study of cytomegalovirus exposure and HLA in healthy donors. Study-level points and caveats: V- and J-gene trimming of TCR beta was linked (in a later analysis) to a missense DCLRE1C variant. Some V segments, TRBV6-2 and TRBV6-3 among them, were indistinguishable and were therefore excluded.

In the PCR, 60 Vbeta and 13 Jbeta primers were used. Clones were read by immunoSEQ multiplex PCR, and TCRdb kept only the in-frame ones, dropping some. Of 150,000 to 200,000 clones listed, approximately 80% were seen once; the top ten hold around 2%. Comments on this clone: Its antigen is not known.

This CDR3 is 13 amino acids long. Trimming shortened V by 7 bases and J by 8 bases, and 20 bases separated the two germline ends. Germline V gives CDR1 GTSNPN, CDR2 SVGIG (reference sequence). The clonotype originates from a woman aged 18 to 35 in good health and CMV-seropositive. The specimen sequenced was PBMCs. V gene TRBV30 combines with J gene TRBJ1-2; tentatively, D is TRBD1 (6 bases). CDR3 coding DNA: TGTGCCTCCCTGCTTTCAGGGGCGGAGGGCTACACCTTC. Protein sequence: CASLLSGAEGYTF.